The T cell receptor beta chain under discussion was sequenced for a study of cytomegalovirus exposure and HLA in healthy donors. Overall study: Around 86 million unique TCRs, all from HLA-typed donors, were included in an early release of the data.

Only one count was recorded for this clone. What it binds is not known. Study-wide points: Later work found most CMV-associated TCR beta chains apparently HLA-restricted. Cytomegalovirus association was assigned to about 150 TCR beta chains.

With V trimmed by 0 bases and J by 8 bases, 16 bases remained unmatched. From germline, CDR1 is SGDLS and CDR2 YYNGEE. This CDR3 is 18 amino acids long. PCR primers comprised 60 Vbeta and 13 Jbeta primers. Generated by immunoSEQ multiplex PCR, the TCRdb table keeps only in-frame clones and is missing some. The table records about 170,000 clones, approximately 70% of them present only once. The clonotype was recovered from a man aged 40-55 years in good health and CMV-seropositive. Sequencing input: PBMCs. This chain connects TRBV9 to TRBJ2-1; TRBD1 matches 8 bases. Written as DNA, the CDR3 is TGTGCCAGCAGCGTAGGGCTAACCACCCGGGCAGGGGGCTATGAGCAGTTCTTC. Its protein is CASSVGLTTRAGGYEQFF.